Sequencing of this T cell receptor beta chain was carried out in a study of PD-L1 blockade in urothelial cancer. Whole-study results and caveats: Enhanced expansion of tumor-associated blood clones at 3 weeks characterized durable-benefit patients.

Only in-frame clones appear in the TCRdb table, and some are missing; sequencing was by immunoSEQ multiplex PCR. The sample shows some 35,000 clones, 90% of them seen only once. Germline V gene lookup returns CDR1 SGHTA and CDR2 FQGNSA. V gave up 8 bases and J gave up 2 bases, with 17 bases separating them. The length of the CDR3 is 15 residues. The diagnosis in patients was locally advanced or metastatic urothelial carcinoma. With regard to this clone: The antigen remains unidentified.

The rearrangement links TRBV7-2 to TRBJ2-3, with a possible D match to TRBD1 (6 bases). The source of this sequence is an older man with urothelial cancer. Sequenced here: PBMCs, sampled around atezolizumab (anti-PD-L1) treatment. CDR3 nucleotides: TGTGCCAGCGGCTCAGGACAGCAATACACAGATACGCAGTATTTT. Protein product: CASGSGQQYTDTQYF.